This T cell receptor (beta chain) was retrieved from a study of Tregs in tolerant kidney transplant recipients. Notes on the study in general: Findings come from small patient numbers and require larger validation. No direct test of biological reproducibility was done here.

CDR3 length: 15 residues. V was clipped by 1 base and J by 3 bases; unmatched bases: 4. Germline lookup yields CDR1 ENHRY and CDR2 SYGVKD. Comments on this clone: What it binds is not known.

TCRdb's table, derived via immunoSEQ multiplex PCR, lists solely in-frame clones and lacks some. The sample has some 250,000 clones, 84% seen once. Sequenced sample: CD4+ T cells from blood. The V and J genes are TRBV10-3 and TRBJ2-5; 8 bases fit TRBD2. The TCR comes from a human donor in good health. The CDR3 here is CAISELGLGEETQYF. The CDR3 DNA reads TGTGCCATCAGTGAGTTGGGACTAGGAGAAGAGACCCAGTACTTC.